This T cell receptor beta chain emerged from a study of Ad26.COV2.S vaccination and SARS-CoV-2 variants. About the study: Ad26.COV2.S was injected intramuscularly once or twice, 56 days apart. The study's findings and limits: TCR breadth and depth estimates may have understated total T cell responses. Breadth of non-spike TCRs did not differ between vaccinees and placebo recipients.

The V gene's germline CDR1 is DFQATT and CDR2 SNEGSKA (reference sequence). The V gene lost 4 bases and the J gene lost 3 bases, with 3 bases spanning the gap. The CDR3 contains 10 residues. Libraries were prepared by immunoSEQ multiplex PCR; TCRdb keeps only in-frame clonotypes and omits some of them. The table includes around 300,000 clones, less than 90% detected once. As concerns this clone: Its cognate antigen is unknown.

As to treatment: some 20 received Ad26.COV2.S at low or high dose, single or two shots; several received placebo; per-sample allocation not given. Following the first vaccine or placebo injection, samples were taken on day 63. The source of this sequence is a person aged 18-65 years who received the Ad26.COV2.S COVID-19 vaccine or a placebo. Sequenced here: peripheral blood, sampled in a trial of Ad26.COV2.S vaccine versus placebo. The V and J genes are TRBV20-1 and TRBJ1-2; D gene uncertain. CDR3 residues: CSATDYGYTF. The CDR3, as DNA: TGCAGTGCTACAGACTATGGCTACACCTTC.